The source of this TCR beta chain is a study of T cells after yellow fever vaccination. General study points: Most clones from primary vaccination resurfaced after the booster (around 97% CD4, over 75% CD8).

This clonotype was recorded at least ten times. Its antigen is still unknown. Germline V CDR1 and CDR2: WNHNN, SYGVQD (reference sequence). This CDR3 is built from 8 residues. Conversion of TCR transcripts into cDNA relied on 5'RACE template switching, which added a universal primer site and UMIs. TCRdb fed the 5' RACE reads into MiXCR, producing one record per CDR3 protein. The sample carries 300,000 to 450,000 distinct CDR3 sequences, 6% to 8% recorded once. This clonotype originated in a man aged 25-45 years who received the YFV17D yellow fever vaccine. This sequence joins TRBV10-1 and TRBJ2-3, with D uncertain. The specimen was PBMCs, collected 5 days after the yellow fever booster vaccination. In DNA, the CDR3 is TGCGGGTGTGATACGCAGTATTTT. It encodes CGCDTQYF.